The clone carrying this TCR beta chain was seen only a few times. Its antigen is still unknown. The sample originates from a study of cytotoxic CD8 clonotypes in ibrutinib-treated CLL. The germline gives CDR1 MNHEY, CDR2 SVGAGI. V dropped 6 bases and J dropped 8; count of bases not matched to a gene: 11. This CDR3 is built from 14 residues. The table came from immunoSEQ multiplex PCR; TCRdb's copy has only in-frame clones and leaves some out. Of approximately 45,000 clones in the sample, roughly three quarters were seen once. General study findings and limits: Timing of sampling differed between sustained-remission and progressing patients. Public clonotypes (which were uncommon) either contracted or remained stable on treatment.

This receptor was obtained from a human donor with chronic lymphocytic leukemia. This material consisted of PBMCs, taken after 12 months of ibrutinib treatment. The V call is TRBV6-5, the J call TRBJ1-2, with 8 positions matching TRBD1. CDR3 region: CASSDHPGGSGYTF. CDR3 DNA: TGTGCCAGCAGCGACCATCCAGGGGGCTCGGGCTACACCTTC.